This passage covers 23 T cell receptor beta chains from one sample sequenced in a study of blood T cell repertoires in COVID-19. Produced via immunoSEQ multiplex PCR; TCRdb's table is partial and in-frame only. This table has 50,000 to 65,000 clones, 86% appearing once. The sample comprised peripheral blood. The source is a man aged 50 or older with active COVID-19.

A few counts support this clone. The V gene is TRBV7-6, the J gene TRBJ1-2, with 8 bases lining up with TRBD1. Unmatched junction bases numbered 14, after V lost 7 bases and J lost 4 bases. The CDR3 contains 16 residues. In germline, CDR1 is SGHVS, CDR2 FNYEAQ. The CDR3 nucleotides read TGTGCCAGCACCTCGGGGCCCCAGGGGGCGGGCTATGGCTACACCTTC. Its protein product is CASTSGPQGAGYGYTF.

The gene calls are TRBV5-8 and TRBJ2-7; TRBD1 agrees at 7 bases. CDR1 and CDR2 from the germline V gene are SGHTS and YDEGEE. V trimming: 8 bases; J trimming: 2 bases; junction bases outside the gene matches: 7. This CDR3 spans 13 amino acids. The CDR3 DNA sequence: TGTGCCAGTATGTTACAGGGGACCTACGAGCAGTACTTC. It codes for CASMLQGTYEQYF.

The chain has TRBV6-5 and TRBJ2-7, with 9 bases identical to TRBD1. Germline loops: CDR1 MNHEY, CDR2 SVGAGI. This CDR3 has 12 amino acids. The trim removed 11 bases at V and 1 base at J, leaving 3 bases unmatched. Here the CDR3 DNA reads TGTGCCGGCGGGACAGGGTCCTACGAGCAGTACTTC. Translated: CAGGTGSYEQYF.

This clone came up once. The CDR3 DNA is TGTGCCACCAGCAGAGGGTCGAGTACTTTCGGGGTCGAGACCCAGTACTTC. This codes for CATSRGSSTFGVETQYF. The chain joins TRBV15 to TRBJ2-5, with D possibly TRBD2 on 5 matching bases. Trimming took 1 base from V and 5 from J, leaving 20 bases between them. This CDR3 comprises 17 residues. Germline CDR1 is LNHNV and CDR2 is YYDKDF (reference sequence).

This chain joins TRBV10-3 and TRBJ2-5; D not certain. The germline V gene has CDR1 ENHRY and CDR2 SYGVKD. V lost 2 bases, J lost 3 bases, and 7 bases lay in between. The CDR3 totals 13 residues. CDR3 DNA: TGTGCCATCAGTGAGGACATCGAAGAGACCCAGTACTTC. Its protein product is CAISEDIEETQYF.

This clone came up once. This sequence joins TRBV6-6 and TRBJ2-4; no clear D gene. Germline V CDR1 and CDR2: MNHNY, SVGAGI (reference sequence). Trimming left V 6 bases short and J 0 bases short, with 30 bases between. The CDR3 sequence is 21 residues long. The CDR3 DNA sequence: TGTGCCAGCAGCCCCAGGTCCGCTGGGCAGATTATAAGTATAGCCAAAAACATTCAGTACTTC. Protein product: CASSPRSAGQIISIAKNIQYF.

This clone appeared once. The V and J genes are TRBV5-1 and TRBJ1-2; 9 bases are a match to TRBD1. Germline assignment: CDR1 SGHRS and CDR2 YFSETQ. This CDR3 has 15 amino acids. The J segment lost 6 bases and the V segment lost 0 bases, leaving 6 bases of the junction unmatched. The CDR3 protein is CASSLVTGGLNGYTF. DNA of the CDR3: TGCGCCAGCAGCTTGGTTACAGGGGGCTTGAATGGCTACACCTTC.

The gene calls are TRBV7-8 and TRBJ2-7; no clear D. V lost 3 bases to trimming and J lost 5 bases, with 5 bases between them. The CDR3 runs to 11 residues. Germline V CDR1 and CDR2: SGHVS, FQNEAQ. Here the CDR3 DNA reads TGTGCCAGCAGCTTCCGGGACGAGCAGTACTTC. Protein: CASSFRDEQYF.

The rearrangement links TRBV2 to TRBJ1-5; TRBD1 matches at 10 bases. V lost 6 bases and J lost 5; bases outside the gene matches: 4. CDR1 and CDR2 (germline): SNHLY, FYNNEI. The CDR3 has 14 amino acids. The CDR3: CASSYGTGDQPQHF. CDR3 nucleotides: TGTGCCAGCAGCTATGGGACAGGGGATCAGCCCCAGCATTTT.

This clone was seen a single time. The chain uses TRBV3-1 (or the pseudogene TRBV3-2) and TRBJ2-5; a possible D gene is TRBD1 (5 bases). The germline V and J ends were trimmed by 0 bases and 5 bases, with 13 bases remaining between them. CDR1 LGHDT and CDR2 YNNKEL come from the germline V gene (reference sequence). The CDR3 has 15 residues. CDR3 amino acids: CASSQDRARRETQYF. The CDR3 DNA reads TGTGCCAGCAGCCAAGACAGGGCCCGGCGGGAGACCCAGTACTTC.

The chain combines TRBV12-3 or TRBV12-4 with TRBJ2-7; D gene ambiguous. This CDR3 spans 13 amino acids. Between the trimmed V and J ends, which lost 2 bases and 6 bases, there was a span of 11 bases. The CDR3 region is CASSLSHTGEQYF. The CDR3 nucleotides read TGTGCCAGCAGTTTAAGTCACACGGGCGAGCAGTACTTC.

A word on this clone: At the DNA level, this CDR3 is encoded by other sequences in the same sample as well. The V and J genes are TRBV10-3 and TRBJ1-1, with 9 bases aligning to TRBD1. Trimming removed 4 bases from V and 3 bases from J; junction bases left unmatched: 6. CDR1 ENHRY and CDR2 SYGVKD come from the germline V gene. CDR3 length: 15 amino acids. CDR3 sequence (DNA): TGTGCCATCAGTGGGGGACAGGGCGGTGACACTGAAGCTTTCTTT. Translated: CAISGGQGGDTEAFF.

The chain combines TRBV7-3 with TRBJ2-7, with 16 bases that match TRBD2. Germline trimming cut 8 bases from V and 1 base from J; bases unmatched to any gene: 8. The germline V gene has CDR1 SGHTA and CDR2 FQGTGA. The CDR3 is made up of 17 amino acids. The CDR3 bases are TGTGCCAGCCCTGAGGGGACTAGCGGGAGGGGGTCCTACGAGCAGTACTTC. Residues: CASPEGTSGRGSYEQYF.

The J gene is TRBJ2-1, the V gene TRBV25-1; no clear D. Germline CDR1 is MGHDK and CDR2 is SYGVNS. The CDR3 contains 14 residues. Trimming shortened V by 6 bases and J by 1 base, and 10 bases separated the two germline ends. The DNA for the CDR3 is TGTGCCAGCAGCCAAGCGCAGTCCTACAATGAGCAGTTCTTC. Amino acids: CASSQAQSYNEQFF.

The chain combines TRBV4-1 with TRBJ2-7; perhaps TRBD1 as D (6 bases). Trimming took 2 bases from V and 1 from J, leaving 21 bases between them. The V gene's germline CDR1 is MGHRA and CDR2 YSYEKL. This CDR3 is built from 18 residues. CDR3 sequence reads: CASSQPYSAKGESYEQYF. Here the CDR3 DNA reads TGCGCCAGCAGCCAACCCTACTCGGCCAAGGGGGAATCCTACGAGCAGTACTTC.

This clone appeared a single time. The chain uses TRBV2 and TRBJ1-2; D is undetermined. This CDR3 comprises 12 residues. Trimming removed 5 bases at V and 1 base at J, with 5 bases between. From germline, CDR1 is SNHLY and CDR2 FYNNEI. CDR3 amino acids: CASSPINYGYTF. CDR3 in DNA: TGTGCCAGCAGTCCAATTAACTATGGCTACACCTTC.

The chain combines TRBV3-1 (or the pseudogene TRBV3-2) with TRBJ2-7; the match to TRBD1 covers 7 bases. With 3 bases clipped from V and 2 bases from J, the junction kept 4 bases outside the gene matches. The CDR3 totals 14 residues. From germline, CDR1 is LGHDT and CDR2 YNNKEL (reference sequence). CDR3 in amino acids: CASSQRQGTYEQYF. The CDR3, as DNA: TGTGCCAGCAGCCAGAGACAGGGAACCTACGAGCAGTACTTC.

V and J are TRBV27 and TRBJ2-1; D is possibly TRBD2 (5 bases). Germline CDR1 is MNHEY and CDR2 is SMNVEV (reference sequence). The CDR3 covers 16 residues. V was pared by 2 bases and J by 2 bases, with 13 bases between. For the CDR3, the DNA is TGTGCCAGCAGTTTAGATAGAGCGGCGGCCTACAATGAGCAGTTCTTC. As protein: CASSLDRAAAYNEQFF.

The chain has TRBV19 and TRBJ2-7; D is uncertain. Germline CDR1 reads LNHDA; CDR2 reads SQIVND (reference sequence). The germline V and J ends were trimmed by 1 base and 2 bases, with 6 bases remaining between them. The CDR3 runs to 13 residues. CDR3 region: CASSIASAYEQYF. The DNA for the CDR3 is TGTGCCAGTAGTATAGCAAGCGCCTACGAGCAGTACTTC.

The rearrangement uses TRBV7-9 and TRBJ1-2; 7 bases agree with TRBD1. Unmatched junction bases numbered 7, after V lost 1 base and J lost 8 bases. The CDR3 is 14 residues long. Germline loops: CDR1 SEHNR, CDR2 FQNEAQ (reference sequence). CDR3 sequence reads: CASSLGQGVGGYTF. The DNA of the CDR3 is TGTGCCAGCAGCTTAGGACAGGGCGTCGGGGGCTACACCTTC.

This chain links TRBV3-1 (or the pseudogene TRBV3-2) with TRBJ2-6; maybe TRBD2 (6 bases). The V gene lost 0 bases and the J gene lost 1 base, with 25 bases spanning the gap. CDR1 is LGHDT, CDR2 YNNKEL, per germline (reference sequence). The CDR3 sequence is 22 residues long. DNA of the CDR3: TGTGCCAGCAGCCAAGAATCCCCTTGGGGACTCCTGCTCCGGTCTGGGGCCAACGTCCTGACTTTC. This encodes CASSQESPWGLLLRSGANVLTF.

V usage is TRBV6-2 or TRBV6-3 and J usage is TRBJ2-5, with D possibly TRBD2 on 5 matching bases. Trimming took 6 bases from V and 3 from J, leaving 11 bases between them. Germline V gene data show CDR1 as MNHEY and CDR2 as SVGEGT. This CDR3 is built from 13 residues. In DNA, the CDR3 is TGTGCCAGCAGCCGGACTTCGGAAGAGACCCAGTACTTC. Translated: CASSRTSEETQYF.

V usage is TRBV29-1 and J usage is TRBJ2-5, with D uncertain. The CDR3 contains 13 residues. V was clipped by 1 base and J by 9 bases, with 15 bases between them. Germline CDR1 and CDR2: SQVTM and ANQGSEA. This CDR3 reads CSVEVSREASQYF. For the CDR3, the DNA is TGCAGCGTTGAAGTCTCACGAGAGGCATCCCAGTACTTC.